Presented here are 20 T cell receptor beta chains from one specimen sequenced in a study of PD-1 blockade in classical Hodgkin lymphoma. Assay: immunoSEQ multiplex PCR; the TCRdb copy retains only in-frame clones and omits some. The sample includes 43,000 or so clones, roughly 90% of them seen just once. Each of the patients experienced relapse following autologous stem cell transplantation, and their brentuximab vedotin exposure differed. This material consisted of peripheral blood mononuclear cells (PBMCs), taken at baseline. These receptors were taken from a human donor with classical Hodgkin lymphoma.

The chain combines TRBV19 with TRBJ2-2; D is perhaps TRBD1 (6 bases). The germline gives CDR1 LNHDA, CDR2 SQIVND (reference sequence). The CDR3 has 14 residues. The V and J ends lost 4 bases and 4 bases respectively, with 10 bases between them. CDR3 sequence: CASSNRARTGELFF. The DNA of the CDR3 is TGTGCCAGTAGTAACAGGGCTCGCACCGGGGAGCTGTTTTTT.

V and J are TRBV27 and TRBJ2-7; D is unclear. Trimming removed 6 bases at V and 0 bases at J, with 12 bases between. Germline loops: CDR1 MNHEY, CDR2 SMNVEV (reference sequence). The CDR3 extends over 14 amino acids. DNA of the CDR3: TGTGCCAGCAGATCCGGGCGGTACTCCTACGAGCAGTACTTC. Its protein product is CASRSGRYSYEQYF.

This chain joins TRBV9 and TRBJ2-1; 13 positions agree with TRBD2. J gave up 4 bases and V 3 bases, and 4 bases lay outside the gene matches. This CDR3 is built from 16 residues. The germline CDR1 and CDR2 sequences are SGDLS and YYNGEE. CDR3 sequence (DNA): TGTGCCAGCAGCGGGACTAGCGGGAGTCAATACAATGAGCAGTTCTTC. Translating it yields CASSGTSGSQYNEQFF. The variable domain in full, completed from reference TRBV9 and TRBJ2-1, reads DSGVTQTPKHLITATGQRVTLRCSPRSGDLSVYWYQQSLDQGLQFLIQYYNGEERAKGNILERFSAQQFPDLHSELNLSSLELGDSALYFCASSGTSGSQYNEQFFGPGTRLTVL.

CDR3 loop: CASSLVAGGSTDTQYF. CDR3 DNA: TGTGCCAGCAGCTTAGTAGCGGGGGGCTCCACAGATACGCAGTATTTT. The rearrangement links TRBV7-2 to TRBJ2-3, with 10 positions matching TRBD2. This CDR3 is built from 16 residues. V lost 1 base to trimming and J lost 2 bases; unmatched junction nucleotides: 3. Looked up from germline, CDR1 is SGHTA and CDR2 is FQGNSA.

The chain is built from TRBV6-1 and TRBJ2-7, with 7 nucleotides matching TRBD1. The CDR3 covers 12 residues. V lost 4 bases to trimming and J lost 6 bases; unmatched junction nucleotides: 3. Per the germline V gene, CDR1 is MNHNS and CDR2 is SASEGT. The CDR3 spells CASSVDRVEQYF. CDR3 bases: TGTGCCAGCAGTGTTGACAGGGTCGAGCAGTACTTC.

J is TRBJ2-7 and V is TRBV5-1, with D hard to call. CDR1 is SGHRS, CDR2 YFSETQ, per germline. This CDR3 comprises 12 residues. Trimming shortened V by 1 base and J by 4 bases, and 6 bases separated the two germline ends. In nucleotides, the CDR3 is TGCGCCAGCAGCTTGTCCGAATACGAGCAGTACTTC. As protein: CASSLSEYEQYF.

The chain is built from TRBV2 and TRBJ2-1; D uncertain. Germline CDR1 reads SNHLY; CDR2 reads FYNNEI. The V end was cut by 8 bases, the J end by 3 bases, with 14 bases between. The CDR3 loop spans 14 amino acids. The CDR3 protein is CASHYSEDYNEQFF. The CDR3 coding sequence is TGTGCCAGCCACTACTCCGAAGACTACAATGAGCAGTTCTTC.

The rearrangement links TRBV19 to TRBJ2-7; D may be TRBD2 (7 bases). Trimming left V 8 bases short and J 1 base short, with 21 bases between. There are 16 residues in the CDR3. Germline V gene lookup returns CDR1 LNHDA and CDR2 SQIVND (reference sequence). CDR3 region: CASAPSGGRISYEQYF. The DNA of the CDR3 is TGTGCCAGTGCCCCCTCCGGGGGGCGGATATCCTACGAGCAGTACTTC.

The chain recombines TRBV5-1 with TRBJ1-1; 7 nucleotides agree with TRBD1. The V gene end was trimmed by 3 bases and the J gene end by 1 base; junction bases not matched to a gene: 6. The germline V gene has CDR1 SGHRS and CDR2 YFSETQ. CDR3 length: 15 amino acids. In DNA form, the CDR3 reads TGCGCCAGCAGCTCGGTGGACAGGCCGAACACTGAAGCTTTCTTT. The encoded protein is CASSSVDRPNTEAFF.

In regard to this clone: The junction differs from germline at one of its ends, possibly a read error. This chain joins TRBV2 and TRBJ2-2; a possible D gene is TRBD2 (6 bases). The CDR3 runs 16 residues. Germline V gene lookup returns CDR1 SNHLY and CDR2 FYNNEI. The CDR3 nucleotides read TGTGCCACCAGTCGGGTGGGGGGAGCGAACACCGGGGAGCTGTTTTTT. Protein product: CATSRVGGANTGELFF.

This clone was seen just once. The J gene is TRBJ1-5, the V gene TRBV5-1; D call uncertain. From germline, CDR1 is SGHRS and CDR2 YFSETQ. V lost 0 bases and J 2 bases, leaving 3 bases between the germline ends. This CDR3 contains 13 residues. The CDR3 DNA is TGCGCCAGCAGCTTGGTAGGCAATCAGCCCCAGCATTTT. Protein: CASSLVGNQPQHF.

Only a few counts were recorded for this clone. The gene calls are TRBV7-3 and TRBJ2-3; no reliable D call. Trimming removed 1 base at V and 0 bases at J, with 11 bases between. Looked up from germline, CDR1 is SGHTA and CDR2 is FQGTGA. CDR3 length: 16 residues. The CDR3 DNA follows: TGTGCCAGCAGCTTAATACCCGCCCCTAGCACAGATACGCAGTATTTT. It translates to CASSLIPAPSTDTQYF.

The V gene is TRBV7-2, the J gene TRBJ1-3, with 7 bases fitting TRBD1. With V trimmed by 5 bases and J by 4 bases, 11 bases remained unmatched. There are 16 residues in the CDR3. The germline CDR1 and CDR2 sequences are SGHTA and FQGNSA. The CDR3 DNA reads as TGTGCCAGCAGCAAAAAGACAGGGTTCGGAGGAAACACCATATATTTT. Residues: CASSKKTGFGGNTIYF.

The V and J genes are TRBV29-1 and TRBJ2-2; perhaps TRBD1 as D (6 bases). CDR3 length equals 17 residues. Germline CDR1 reads SQVTM; CDR2 reads ANQGSEA. Trimming pared 6 bases from V and 2 bases from J, leaving 22 bases between. The CDR3, as DNA: TGCAGCGTCGAAACGATGGGGCGGACAGTAAACACCGGGGAGCTGTTTTTT. The encoded protein is CSVETMGRTVNTGELFF.

V is TRBV5-1 and J is TRBJ2-7; D not certain. Trimming took off 2 bases at V and 3 bases at J, with 3 bases between the two ends. Germline assignment: CDR1 SGHRS and CDR2 YFSETQ. The CDR3 sequence is 11 residues long. CDR3 residues: CASSLDYEQYF. In nucleotides, the CDR3 is TGCGCCAGCAGCTTAGACTACGAGCAGTACTTC.

The chain combines TRBV5-8 with TRBJ1-1; D not resolved. CDR1 and CDR2 from the germline V gene are SGHTS and YDEGEE. The CDR3 consists of 16 residues. V lost 0 bases, J lost 1 base, and 13 bases lay in between. The CDR3 region has the DNA TGTGCCAGCAGCTTGGCCCCACGGTGGCGGAACACTGAAGCTTTCTTT. This codes for CASSLAPRWRNTEAFF.

The chain recombines TRBV6-4 with TRBJ1-2; unclear D gene. In germline, CDR1 is MRHNA, CDR2 SNTAGT. The CDR3 is 13 amino acids. V gave up 6 bases and J gave up 4 bases, with 12 bases separating them. The CDR3 bases are TGTGCCAGCAGCCCAGACGGAGCCTATGGCTACACCTTC. It translates to CASSPDGAYGYTF.

Here the CDR3 reads CASSDVRGSTDTQYF. In DNA form, the CDR3 reads TGTGCCAGCAGTGACGTCCGGGGGAGCACAGATACGCAGTATTTT. J is TRBJ2-3 and V is TRBV2, with a tentative D call TRBD2 (6 bases). This CDR3 has 15 amino acids. Germline-derived CDR1 and CDR2 are SNHLY and FYNNEI. V lost 3 bases and J lost 0, with 10 bases in between.

This chain links TRBV5-1 with TRBJ2-7; TRBD2 might be the D (6 bases). Trimming stripped 2 bases from V and 2 bases from J, with 14 bases between. The CDR3 has 15 amino acids. Germline V gene sequence: CDR1 SGHRS, CDR2 YFSETQ. CDR3 DNA: TGCGCCAGCAGCTTAGCTAGCGCTCCCCCCTACGAGCAGTACTTC. Translated: CASSLASAPPYEQYF.

J is TRBJ1-2 and V is TRBV6-1; the D gene is possibly TRBD1 (5 bases). Per germline, CDR1 MNHNS and CDR2 SASEGT. Trimming shortened V by 3 bases and J by 7 bases, and 12 bases separated the two germline ends. The CDR3 length is 13 residues. The CDR3 here is CASSDTGVGGYTF. The CDR3 DNA reads TGTGCCAGCAGTGATACGGGGGTTGGTGGCTACACCTTC.